The present T cell receptor beta chain was sequenced within a study of blood T cell repertoires in COVID-19. Overall study context: Samples of COVID-19 (acute and convalescent) were obtained from the United States, Italy and Spain. In each case, the material was cDNA or gDNA derived from T cells, B-cell-depleted T cells, or PBMCs.

V gave up 4 bases and J gave up 9 bases, with 19 bases separating them. Germline V gene data show CDR1 as SGHKS and CDR2 as YYEKEE (reference sequence). The CDR3 is 15 residues long. Per the original data handling: Reference gene primer amplification yielded estimated nucleated cell counts. Sequencing used immunoSEQ multiplex PCR; TCRdb keeps in-frame clones, though not all of them. V and J calls and clone size are those listed in that table; D and trimming were worked out from the DNA. This table has 180,000 or so clones, roughly 85% appearing once. The gene calls are TRBV5-5 and TRBJ2-2; D might be TRBD1 (6 bases). The clonotype was recovered from a man in his 60s with acute or convalescent COVID-19. Sequenced: peripheral blood. CDR3 in DNA: TGTGCCAGCAGCCAGACCTCAACAGGGCCCCGGGAGCTGTTTTTT. Protein product: CASSQTSTGPRELFF.